This TCR beta chain appears in the sequencing data of a study of shared clonotypes between healthy human individuals (TCRdb year 2020). With respect to the entire study: The cohort included three men and a couple of women between 18 and 49 years of age. For each donor, CD4 naive and CD4 memory were each run on three plates, CD8 naive on two plates, and CD8 memory on one plate. The study deeply sequenced blood TCR repertoires of five healthy adults to estimate repertoire size and the extent of clonotype sharing between individuals. To increase sequencing depth and limit assay-specific biases, different laboratories used diverse techniques to prepare libraries and sequence TCR repertoires. Each donor's leukapheresis produced roughly between about 0.9 and 9.5 billion PBMCs.

Per the germline V gene, SGDLS is the CDR1 and YYNGEE is the CDR2. The CDR3 runs 13 residues from the cysteine to the phenylalanine. Left in the record is the CDR3 DNA by itself, 39 bases read in frame from the first base. A distance of 7 bases separates the germline ends of V and J, which lose 0 bases and 4 bases respectively. The donors were healthy, HIV-negative adults with no recently reported acute infections or vaccinations. All donors were Caucasian adults living in Nashville, Tennessee, USA. Magnetic negative selection was used to enrich CD4+ T cells, after which naive cells were positively selected on CD45RA and the negative fraction became the memory subset. Blood was obtained by leukapheresis, after which PBMCs were separated by Ficoll-Histopaque density gradient centrifugation and cryopreserved in liquid nitrogen vapor phase. Purity and quantity of every magnetically sorted T cell population were checked by analytical flow cytometry. Genomic DNA was isolated from each sorted fraction and quantified by UV absorbance on a Nanodrop 2000c.

Note on this clone: It lacks a known antigen. Base qualities were left out, and no much larger clone turns up one base away.

The full study reports these points: Naive subsets generally had larger estimated clonotype richness than memory subsets. The genetic and exposure-history diversity represented was limited by the small number of donors. Sampling was restricted to blood, and TCR repertoires in tissue are likely to differ from TCR repertoires in blood. About 5% of naive CD4, roughly 3.6% of naive CD8, approximately 2% of memory CD4, and around 0.4% of memory CD8 clonotypes were shared across a few donors. Compared with non-shared clonotypes, clonotypes shared by all four sorted-subset donors had higher generation probabilities. Pairwise subsampling indicated that sequencing depth was expected to affect the degree of clonotype sharing among donors. Rarefaction of sorted-subset datasets indicated incomplete sequencing despite the large sequencing depth.

TCR CDR3 regions were amplified from genomic DNA by multiplex PCR using the deep immunoSEQ assay. Extracted genomic DNA from each cell subset was distributed evenly across all wells of several immunoSEQ 96-well plates, and each plate was treated as a replicate. For sorted subsets, roughly 190 ng of genomic DNA, equivalent to 25,000 to 35,000 T cell genomes, went into each replicate PCR. The purified libraries were quantified using a Qubit 3.0 fluorometer, sized with a Bioanalyzer 2100, and then quantified again using the KAPA Library Quantification kit. Every immunoSEQ 96-well plate was sequenced on a separate single-read 150-cycle Illumina NextSeq 550 flow cell. The source study handled its data this way. Because only junctional sequences without quality scores were contained in the immunoSEQ output, filtering matching that applied to full-length reads could not be performed. To assign V/J genes and CDR3, sequences were annotated against IMGT germline references using PyIR, a Python wrapper for IgBLAST v1.9. Any read was removed if the V/J assignment was weak (E-value above 1e-6), the CDR3 was missing, or the read contained stop codons, out-of-frame junctions, or ambiguous translated residues. V3J clonotypes were defined as sequences sharing the same inferred V gene, J gene, and CDR3 amino acid sequence. The percentage overlap between two repertoires was calculated by dividing the number of shared unique clonotypes by the size of the smaller repertoire. Richness of each repertoire was evaluated using RTK rarefaction, the Chao1 estimator, and Recon v2.1 estimates of unobserved clonotypes. For all TCRbeta clonotypes obtained by the gDNA method from a handful of donors, generation probabilities were computed with OLGA. TCRdb carries this immuneACCESS record with in-frame sequences only. Its versions omit some clonotypes, under half of them owing to an unresolved V gene in the studies checked, with the rest unexplained. V and J calls and clone size come straight from that table; D and trimming were deduced from the DNA. This sample is represented by around 700,000 clones; roughly 70% of them were singletons. The ten largest clones represent 1.8% of the sample.

Source material: memory CD4+ T cells sorted from blood. The cell subset or site label, read with the paper, signifies: CD45RA-negative fraction. The chain employs TRBV9 and TRBJ1-1; no D gene can be assigned with confidence. The TCR originated in a woman between 25 and 40 years old in good health. The nucleotide sequence is given as TGTGCCAGCAGCGTAGTAGCGGGCACTGAAGCTTTCTTT. Translated, this is CASSVVAGTEAFF.